This T cell receptor (beta chain) was captured by sequencing in a study of blood T cell repertoires in COVID-19. About the study: Sites in the United States, Italy and Spain provided acute and convalescent COVID-19 samples. PBMCs, B-cell-depleted T cells, or T cells were the source of the cDNA or gDNA that made up the material.

The V gene lost 1 base and the J gene lost 7 bases, with 13 bases spanning the gap. Germline V gene sequence: CDR1 SGHAT, CDR2 FQNNGV. This CDR3 has 15 amino acids. Original handling: Amplification from reference gene primers served as the basis for estimated nucleated cell counts. The table came from immunoSEQ multiplex PCR; TCRdb's copy has only in-frame clones and leaves some out. The DNA gave D and trimming, while V, J and clone size come from that table. The data hold over 200,000 clones, with about four fifths observed a single time. This TCR was recovered from a woman in her 40s with acute or convalescent COVID-19. The chain has TRBV11-2 and TRBJ1-4, with a tentative D call TRBD1 (5 bases). The specimen was peripheral blood. CDR3 coding DNA: TGTGCCAGCAGCTTAGGTCCCAGGGCGAGTGAAAAACTGTTTTTT. This gives the protein CASSLGPRASEKLFF.